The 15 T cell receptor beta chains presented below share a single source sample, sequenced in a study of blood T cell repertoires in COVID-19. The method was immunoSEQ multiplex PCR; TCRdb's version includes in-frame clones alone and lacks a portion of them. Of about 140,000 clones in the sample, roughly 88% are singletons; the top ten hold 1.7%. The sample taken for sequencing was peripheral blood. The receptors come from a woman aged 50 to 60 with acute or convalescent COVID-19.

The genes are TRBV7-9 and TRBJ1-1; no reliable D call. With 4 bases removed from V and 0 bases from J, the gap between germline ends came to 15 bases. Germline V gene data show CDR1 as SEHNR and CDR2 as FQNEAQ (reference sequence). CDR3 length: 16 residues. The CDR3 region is CASSSRHGPMNTEAFF. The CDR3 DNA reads TGTGCCAGCAGCTCCAGACATGGGCCCATGAACACTGAAGCTTTCTTT.

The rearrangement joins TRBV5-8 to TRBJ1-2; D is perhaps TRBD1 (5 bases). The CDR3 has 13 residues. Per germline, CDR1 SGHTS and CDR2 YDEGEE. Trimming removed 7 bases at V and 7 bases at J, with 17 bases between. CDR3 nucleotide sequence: TGTGCCAGCTATTTAGGGGTTTCATTTGGCTACACCTTC. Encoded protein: CASYLGVSFGYTF.

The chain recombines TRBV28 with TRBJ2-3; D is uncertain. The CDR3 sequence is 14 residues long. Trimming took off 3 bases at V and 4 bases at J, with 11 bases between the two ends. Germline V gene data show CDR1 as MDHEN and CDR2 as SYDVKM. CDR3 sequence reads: CASSLSGSADTQYF. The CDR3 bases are TGTGCCAGCAGTTTGTCTGGCTCTGCAGATACGCAGTATTTT.

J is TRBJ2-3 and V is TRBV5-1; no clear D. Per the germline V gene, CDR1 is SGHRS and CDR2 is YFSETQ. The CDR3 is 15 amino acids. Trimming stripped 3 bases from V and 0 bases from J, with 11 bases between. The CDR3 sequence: CASSSSGTSTDTQYF. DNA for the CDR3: TGCGCCAGCAGCTCGTCAGGTACTAGCACAGATACGCAGTATTTT.

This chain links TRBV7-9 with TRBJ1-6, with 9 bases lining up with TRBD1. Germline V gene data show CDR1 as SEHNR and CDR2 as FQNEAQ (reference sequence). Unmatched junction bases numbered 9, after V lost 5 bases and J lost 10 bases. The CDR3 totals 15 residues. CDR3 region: CASSEATGGDSPLHF. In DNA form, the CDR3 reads TGTGCCAGCAGCGAAGCGACAGGGGGGGACTCACCCCTCCACTTT.

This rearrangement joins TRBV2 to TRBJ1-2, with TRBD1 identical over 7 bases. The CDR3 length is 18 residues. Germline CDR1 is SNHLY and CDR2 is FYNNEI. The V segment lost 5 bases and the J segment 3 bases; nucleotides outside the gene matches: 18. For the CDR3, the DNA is TGTGCCAGCAGTCCAACCGCGGACTCAGGGGGAAAGTACTATGGCTACACCTTC. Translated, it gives CASSPTADSGGKYYGYTF.

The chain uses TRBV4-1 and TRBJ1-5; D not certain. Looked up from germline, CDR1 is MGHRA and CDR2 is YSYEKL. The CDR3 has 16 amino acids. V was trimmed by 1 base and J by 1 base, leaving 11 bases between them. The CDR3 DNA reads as TGCGCCAGCAGCCAAGGTATCCGGGAGAGCAATCAGCCCCAGCATTTT. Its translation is CASSQGIRESNQPQHF.

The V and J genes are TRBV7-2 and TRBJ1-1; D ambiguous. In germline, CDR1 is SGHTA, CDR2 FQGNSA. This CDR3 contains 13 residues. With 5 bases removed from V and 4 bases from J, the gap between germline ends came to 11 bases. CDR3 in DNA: TGTGCCAGCAGCGTCTGGGCGGGCACTGAAGCTTTCTTT. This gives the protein CASSVWAGTEAFF. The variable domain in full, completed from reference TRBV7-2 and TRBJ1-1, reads GAGVSQSPSNKVTEKGKDVELRCDPISGHTALYWYRQSLGQGLEFLIYFQGNSAPDKSGLPSDRFSAERTGGSVSTLTIQRTQQEDSAVYLCASSVWAGTEAFFGQGTRLTVV.

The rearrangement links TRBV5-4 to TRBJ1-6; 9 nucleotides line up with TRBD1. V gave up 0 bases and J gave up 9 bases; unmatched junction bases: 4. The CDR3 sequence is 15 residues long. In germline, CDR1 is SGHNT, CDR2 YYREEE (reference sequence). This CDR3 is CASSLVGDRVSPLHF. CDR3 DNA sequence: TGTGCCAGCAGCTTGGTCGGGGACAGGGTTTCACCCCTCCACTTT.

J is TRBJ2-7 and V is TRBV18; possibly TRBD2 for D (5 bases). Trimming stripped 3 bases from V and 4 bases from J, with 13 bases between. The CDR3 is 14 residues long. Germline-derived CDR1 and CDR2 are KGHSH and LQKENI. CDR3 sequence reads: CASSPPGRTYEQYF. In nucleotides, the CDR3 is TGTGCCAGCTCACCTCCGGGAAGAACTTACGAGCAGTACTTC. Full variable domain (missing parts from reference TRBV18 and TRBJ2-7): NAGVMQNPRHLVRRRGQEARLRCSPMKGHSHVYWYRQLPEEGLKFMVYLQKENIIDESGMPKERFSAEFPKEGPSILRIQQVVRGDSAAYFCASSPPGRTYEQYFGPGTRLTVT.

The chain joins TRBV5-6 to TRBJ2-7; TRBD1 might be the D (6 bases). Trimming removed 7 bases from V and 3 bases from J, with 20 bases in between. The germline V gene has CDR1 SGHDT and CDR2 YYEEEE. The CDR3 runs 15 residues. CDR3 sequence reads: CASEIRGGRGYEQYF. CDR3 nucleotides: TGTGCCAGCGAGATACGAGGGGGAAGAGGCTACGAGCAGTACTTC. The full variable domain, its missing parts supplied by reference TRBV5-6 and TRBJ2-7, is DAGVTQSPTHLIKTRGQQVTLRCSPKSGHDTVSWYQQALGQGPQFIFQYYEEEERQRGNFPDRFSGHQFPNYSSELNVNALLLGDSALYLCASEIRGGRGYEQYFGPGTRLTVT.

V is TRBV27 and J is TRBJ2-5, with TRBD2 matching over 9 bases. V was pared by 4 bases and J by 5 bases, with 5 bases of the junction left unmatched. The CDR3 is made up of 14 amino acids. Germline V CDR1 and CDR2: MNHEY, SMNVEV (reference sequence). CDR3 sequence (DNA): TGTGCCAGCAGTTACGCGGGAGGGAGGGAGACCCAGTACTTC. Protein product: CASSYAGGRETQYF.

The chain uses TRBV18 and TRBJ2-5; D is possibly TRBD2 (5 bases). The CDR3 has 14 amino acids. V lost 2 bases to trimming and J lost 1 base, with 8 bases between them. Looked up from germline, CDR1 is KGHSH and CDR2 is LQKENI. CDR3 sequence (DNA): TGTGCCAGCTCACCAAGGGCGGGCCAAGAGACCCAGTACTTC. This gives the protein CASSPRAGQETQYF.

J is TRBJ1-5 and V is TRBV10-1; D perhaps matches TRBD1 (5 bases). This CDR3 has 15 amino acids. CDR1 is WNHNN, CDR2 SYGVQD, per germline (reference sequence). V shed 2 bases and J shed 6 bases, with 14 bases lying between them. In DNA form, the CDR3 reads TGCGCCAGCAGTGAGGCGAATGGGGCACGTCAGCCCCAGCATTTT. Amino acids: CASSEANGARQPQHF.

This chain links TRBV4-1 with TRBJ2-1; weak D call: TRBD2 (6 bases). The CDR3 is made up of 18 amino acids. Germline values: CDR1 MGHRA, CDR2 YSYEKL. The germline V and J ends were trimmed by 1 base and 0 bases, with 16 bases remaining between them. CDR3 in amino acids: CASSQAYRGLPSYNEQFF. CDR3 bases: TGCGCCAGCAGCCAAGCGTACCGGGGACTTCCCTCCTACAATGAGCAGTTCTTC.